This T cell receptor beta chain derives from a study of T cells in localized non-small cell lung cancer. Study-wide points: Longer overall survival was linked to higher blood T cell density. Sequence data derive from only one tumor region, so heterogeneity remains possible. Exceeding tumor, uninvolved adjacent lung had the highest T cell clonality. Adjacent lung exhibited a median of about 50 among the 100 most abundant tumor clones.

Sequencing used immunoSEQ multiplex PCR; TCRdb keeps in-frame clones, though not all of them. This table has fewer than 45,000 clones, roughly 90% appearing once. On this clone itself: Its antigen remains unknown.

This TCR was sampled from a female donor older than 55 with stage I squamous cell lung carcinoma. Specimen: peripheral blood, collected before any cancer treatment.

The CDR3 is CASSKGLAFGGSYNEQFF. The CDR3 nucleotides are TGTGCCAGCAGCAAGGGACTAGCGTTTGGGGGGTCCTACAATGAGCAGTTCTTC. This chain joins TRBV5-4 and TRBJ2-1; TRBD2 agrees at 10 bases. The CDR3 is 18 amino acids. Germline values: CDR1 SGHNT, CDR2 YYREEE (reference sequence). The junction had 11 bases not matched to a gene; V was cut back by 4 bases and J by 1 base.